The clone carrying this T cell receptor (beta chain) appeared a few times. This sample is drawn from a study of blood T cells in healthy people across ages. In germline, CDR1 is LGHDT, CDR2 YNNKEL (reference sequence). The CDR3 is made up of 17 amino acids. V lost 1 base and J 4 bases, leaving 14 bases between the germline ends. Investigators took 8 to 10 milliliters of peripheral blood from every donor. Every sample yielded at least 6.5 million isolated PBMCs. Then a second PCR, running about 7 to 11 cycles, was carried out with a sample-barcoded 5' primer and a J-beta primer mix. Tagging of each cDNA molecule was performed by a template-switch adaptor with 12 random nucleotides. TCRdb fed the 5' RACE reads into MiXCR, producing one record per CDR3 protein. Of some 700,000 distinct CDR3 sequences in the sample, about a fifth were seen once.

The chain combines TRBV3-1 with TRBJ2-6; a weak D match, TRBD1 (6 bases). The sequencing input was blood. The clonotype was recovered from a man in his 70s in good health. As DNA, the CDR3 is TGTGCCAGCAGCCAAGCAGGGGACCCGACGGGGGCCAACGTCCTGACTTTC. It translates to CASSQAGDPTGANVLTF.